The clone carrying this T cell receptor beta chain came up once. Its antigen is unknown. Regarding time point: longitudinal time-point 2. PBMCs numbering 2 million and stored at -80 C yielded the unsorted libraries. The CDR3 is 14 residues long. V lost 0 bases and J 3 bases, leaving 10 bases between the germline ends. Germline V CDR1 and CDR2: GTSNPN, SVGIG (reference sequence). This entry comes from a study of neurological immune-mediated disorders. cDNA synthesis was performed by 5'RACE with 10-nucleotide random UMIs. TCRdb re-derived calls from the 5' RACE reads in MiXCR, one entry per CDR3 protein. The sample contains under 50,000 distinct CDR3 sequences, approximately 14% of which appear only once. Overall study findings and caveats: While HTLV-1-associated myelopathy showed the greatest TCR clonal expansion, multiple sclerosis showed the least, falling below healthy controls.

Sequences were obtained from PBMCs. This receptor was taken from a male donor with HTLV-1-associated myelopathy (HAM/TSP). The chain recombines TRBV30 with TRBJ2-3; no definite D call. The CDR3 here is CAWSVPVLTDTQYF. CDR3 in DNA: TGTGCCTGGAGTGTACCCGTGTTGACAGATACGCAGTATTTT.